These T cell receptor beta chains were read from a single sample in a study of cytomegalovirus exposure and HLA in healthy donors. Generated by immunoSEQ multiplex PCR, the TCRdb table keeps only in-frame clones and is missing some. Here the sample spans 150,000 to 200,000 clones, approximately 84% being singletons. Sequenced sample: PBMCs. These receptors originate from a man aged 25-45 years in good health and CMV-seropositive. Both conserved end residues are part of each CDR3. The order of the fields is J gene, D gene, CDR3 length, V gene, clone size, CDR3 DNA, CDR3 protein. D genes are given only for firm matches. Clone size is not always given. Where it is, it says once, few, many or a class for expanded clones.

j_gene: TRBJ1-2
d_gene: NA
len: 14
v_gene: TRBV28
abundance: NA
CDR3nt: TGTGCCAGCAGTTTCCGGAACGGGGGAGGAGGCTACACCTTC
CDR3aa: CASSFRNGGGGYTF

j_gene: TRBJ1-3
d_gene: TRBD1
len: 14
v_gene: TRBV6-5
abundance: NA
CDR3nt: TGTGCCACCAACCCGACAGGGGCTGGAAACACCATATATTTT
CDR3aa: CATNPTGAGNTIYF

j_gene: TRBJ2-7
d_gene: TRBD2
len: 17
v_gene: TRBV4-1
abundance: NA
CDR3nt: TGCGCCAGCAGCCAATTCGGACTAGCGGGAGGACGTTACGAGCAGTACTTC
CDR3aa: CASSQFGLAGGRYEQYF

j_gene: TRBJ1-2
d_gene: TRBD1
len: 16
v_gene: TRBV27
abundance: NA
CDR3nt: TGTGCCAGCAATAGAATCGAGGACAGGGAAGGGTATGGCTACACCTTC
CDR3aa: CASNRIEDREGYGYTF

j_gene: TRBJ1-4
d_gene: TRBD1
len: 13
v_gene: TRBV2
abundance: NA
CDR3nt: TGTGCCAGCATACGGGACAGGGCTGAAAAACTGTTTTTT
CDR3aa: CASIRDRAEKLFF

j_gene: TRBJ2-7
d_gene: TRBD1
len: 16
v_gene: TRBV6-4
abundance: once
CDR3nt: TGTGCCAGCAGTTGGACAGGGTGCCATTGTCACAACGAGCAGTACTTC
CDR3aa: CASSWTGCHCHNEQYF

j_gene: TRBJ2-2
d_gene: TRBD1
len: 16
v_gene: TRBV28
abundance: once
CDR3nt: TGTGCCAGCAGAAAACAGGGGGTGAGGAACACCGGGGAGCTGTTTTTT
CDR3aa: CASRKQGVRNTGELFF

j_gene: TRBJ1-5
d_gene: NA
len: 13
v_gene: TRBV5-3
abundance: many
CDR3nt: TGTGCCAGAAGCTCAGGGGTAGGTCAGCCCCAGCATTTT
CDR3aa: CARSSGVGQPQHF

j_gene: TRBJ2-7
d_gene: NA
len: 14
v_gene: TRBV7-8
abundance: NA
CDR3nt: TGTGCCAGCAGCGGTCGGACGGGGGCCTACGAGCAGTACTTC
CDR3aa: CASSGRTGAYEQYF

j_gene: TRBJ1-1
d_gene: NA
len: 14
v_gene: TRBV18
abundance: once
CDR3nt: TGTGCCAGCTCACCCGACGCAGGCCTCACTGAAGCTTTCTTT
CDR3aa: CASSPDAGLTEAFF

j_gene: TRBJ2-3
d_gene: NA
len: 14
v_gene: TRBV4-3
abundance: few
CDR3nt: TGCGCCAGCAGCCTCGGGAATCTAAGGGATACGCAGTATTTT
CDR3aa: CASSLGNLRDTQYF

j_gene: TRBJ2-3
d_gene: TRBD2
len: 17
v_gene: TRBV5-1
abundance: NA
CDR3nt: TGCGCCAGCAGCCTTAGGACTAGCGGGGGACAAGCAGATACGCAGTATTTT
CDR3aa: CASSLRTSGGQADTQYF

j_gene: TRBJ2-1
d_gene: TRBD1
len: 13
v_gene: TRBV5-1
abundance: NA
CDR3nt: TGCGCCAGCAGCCGGCAGGGGGCTTGGGAGCAGTTCTTC
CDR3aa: CASSRQGAWEQFF

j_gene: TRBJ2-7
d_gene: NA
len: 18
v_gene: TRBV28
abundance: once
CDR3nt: TGTGCCAGCAGGCCTACGGGTCAGGAGGATAGTGGGTCCTACGAGCAGTACTTC
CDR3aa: CASRPTGQEDSGSYEQYF

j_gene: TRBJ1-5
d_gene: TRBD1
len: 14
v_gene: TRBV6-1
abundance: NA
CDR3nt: TGTGCCAGCAGTGGAACCACAGGGGATCAGCCCCAGCATTTT
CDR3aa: CASSGTTGDQPQHF

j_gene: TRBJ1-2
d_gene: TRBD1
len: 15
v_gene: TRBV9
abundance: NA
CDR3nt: TGTGCCAGCAGCGCCTTCGGGACAGGGAATGGTGGCTACACCTTC
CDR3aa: CASSAFGTGNGGYTF

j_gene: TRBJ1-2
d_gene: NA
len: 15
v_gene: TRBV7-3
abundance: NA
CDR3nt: TGTGCCAGCAGCCCTGGCCGGGGGAGGAACTATGGCTACACCTTC
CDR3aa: CASSPGRGRNYGYTF

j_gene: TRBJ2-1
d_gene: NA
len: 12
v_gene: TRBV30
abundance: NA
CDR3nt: TGTGCCTGGGCCCCCTTGGGGGGTGGGCAGTTCTTC
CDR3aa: CAWAPLGGGQFF

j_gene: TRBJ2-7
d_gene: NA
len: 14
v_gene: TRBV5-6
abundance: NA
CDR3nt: TGTGCCAGCAGCTTTGGCGAGGCTTTCTACGAGCAGTACTTC
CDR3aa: CASSFGEAFYEQYF

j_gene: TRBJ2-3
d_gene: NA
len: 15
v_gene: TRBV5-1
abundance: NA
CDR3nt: TGCGCCAGCAGCTTGGCCCAGGGGATGGGAGAGACGCAGTATTTT
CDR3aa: CASSLAQGMGETQYF

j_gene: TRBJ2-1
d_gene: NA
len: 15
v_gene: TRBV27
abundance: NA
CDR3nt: TGTGCCAGCAGTTTATCGCGGGACTTTTACAATGAGCAGTTCTTC
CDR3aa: CASSLSRDFYNEQFF

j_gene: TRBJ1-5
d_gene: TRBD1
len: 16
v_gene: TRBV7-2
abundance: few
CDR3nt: TGTGCCAGCAGCTCGACGCCACAGGGGGATCATCAGCCCCAGCATTTT
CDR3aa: CASSSTPQGDHQPQHF

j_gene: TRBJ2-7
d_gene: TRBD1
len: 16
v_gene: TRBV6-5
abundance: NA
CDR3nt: TGTGCCAGCAGTTACGCCGGACAGGGCTTCTCCTACGAGCAGTACTTC
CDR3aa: CASSYAGQGFSYEQYF

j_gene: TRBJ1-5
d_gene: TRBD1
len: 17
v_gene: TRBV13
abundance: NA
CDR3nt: TGTGCCAGCAGCTACGGGACAGGGGGAAATAGCAATCAGCCCCAGCATTTT
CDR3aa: CASSYGTGGNSNQPQHF

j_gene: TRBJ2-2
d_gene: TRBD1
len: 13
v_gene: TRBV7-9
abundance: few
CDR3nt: TGTGCCAGCAGCGTCAGGGGGTCCGGGGAGCTGTTTTTT
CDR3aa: CASSVRGSGELFF

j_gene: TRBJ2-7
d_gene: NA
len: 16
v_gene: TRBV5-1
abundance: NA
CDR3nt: TGCGCCAGCAGCCCCGTGACCGGGGTGGGCGCCTACGAGCAGTACTTC
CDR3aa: CASSPVTGVGAYEQYF

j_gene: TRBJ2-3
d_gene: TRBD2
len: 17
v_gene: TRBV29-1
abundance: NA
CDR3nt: TGCAGCGTTGAAGATCTTCAGCCGGGAGGACTCACAGATACGCAGTATTTT
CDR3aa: CSVEDLQPGGLTDTQYF

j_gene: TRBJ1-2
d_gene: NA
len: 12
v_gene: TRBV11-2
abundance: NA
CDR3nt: TGTGCCAGCAGCTTATGGACAGTCGACTACACCTTC
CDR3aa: CASSLWTVDYTF

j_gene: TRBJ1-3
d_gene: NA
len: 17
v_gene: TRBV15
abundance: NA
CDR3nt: TGTGCCACCAGCAGAGGGCCTGGGGGACGGGGAGGTAACACCATATATTTT
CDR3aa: CATSRGPGGRGGNTIYF

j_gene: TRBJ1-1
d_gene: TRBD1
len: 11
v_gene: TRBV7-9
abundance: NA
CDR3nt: TGTGCCAGCAGCCAGGGACAGAAGGCTTTCTTT
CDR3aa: CASSQGQKAFF

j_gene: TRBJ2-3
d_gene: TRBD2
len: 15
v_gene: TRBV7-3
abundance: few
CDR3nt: TGTGCCAGCAGCAAGACTAGCGGGGGGACAGATACGCAGTATTTT
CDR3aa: CASSKTSGGTDTQYF

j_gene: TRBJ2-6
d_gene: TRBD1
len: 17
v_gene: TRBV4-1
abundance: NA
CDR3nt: TGCGCCAGCAGCCCTCGGGACAGGGGATCTGGGGCCAACGTCCTGACTTTC
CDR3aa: CASSPRDRGSGANVLTF

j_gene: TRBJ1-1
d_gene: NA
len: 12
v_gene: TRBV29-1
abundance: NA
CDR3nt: TGCAGCGTTTTGGGGGCGATGGCTGAAGCTTTCTTT
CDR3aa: CSVLGAMAEAFF

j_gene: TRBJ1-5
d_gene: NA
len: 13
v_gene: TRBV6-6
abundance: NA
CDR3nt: TGTGCCAGCAGTTCTACAGGGAACCAGCCCCAGCATTTT
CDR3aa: CASSSTGNQPQHF

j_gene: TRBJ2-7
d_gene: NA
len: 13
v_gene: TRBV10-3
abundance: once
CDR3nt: TGTGCCTCTCGGCAGGGGCAATTATACGAGCAGTACTTC
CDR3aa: CASRQGQLYEQYF

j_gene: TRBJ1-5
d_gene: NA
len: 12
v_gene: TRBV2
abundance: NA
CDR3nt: TGTGCCAGCAGTGGGGCCCGTCAGCCCCAGCATTTT
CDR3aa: CASSGARQPQHF

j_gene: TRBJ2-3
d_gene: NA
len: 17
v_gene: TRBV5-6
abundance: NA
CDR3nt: TGTGCCAGCAGCTACCCCGCGGACTCATGGCAAGCAGATACGCAGTATTTT
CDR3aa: CASSYPADSWQADTQYF

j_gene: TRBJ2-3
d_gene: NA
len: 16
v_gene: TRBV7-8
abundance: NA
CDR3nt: TGTGCCAGCAGCTTTGGCGGTGGCAGGGCATGGGATACGCAGTATTTT
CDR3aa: CASSFGGGRAWDTQYF

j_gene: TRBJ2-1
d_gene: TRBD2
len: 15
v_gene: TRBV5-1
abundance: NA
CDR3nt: TGCGCCAGCAGCCCGGGGGAGGGACGTGGGAATGAGCAGTTCTTC
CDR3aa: CASSPGEGRGNEQFF